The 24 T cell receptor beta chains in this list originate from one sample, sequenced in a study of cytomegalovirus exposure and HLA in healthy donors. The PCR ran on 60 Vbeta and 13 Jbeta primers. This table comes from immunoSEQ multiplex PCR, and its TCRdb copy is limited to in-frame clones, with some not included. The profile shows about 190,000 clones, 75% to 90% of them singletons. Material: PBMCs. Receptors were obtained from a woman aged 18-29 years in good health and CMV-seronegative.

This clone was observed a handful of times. The DNA of the CDR3 is TGTGCCAGCAGCCCCCAAGCGGGGGACTCCTACAATGAGCAGTTCTTC. Its protein is CASSPQAGDSYNEQFF. The chain joins TRBV7-6 to TRBJ2-1, with TRBD2 matching 8 bases. This CDR3 is 16 amino acids long. V shed 5 bases and J 0 bases; nucleotides not matched to a gene: 6. CDR1 and CDR2 (germline): SGHVS, FNYEAQ. Filled out from reference TRBV7-6 and TRBJ2-1, the complete variable domain reads GAGVSQSPRYKVTKRGQDVALRCDPISGHVSLYWYRQALGQGPEFLTYFNYEAQQDKSGLPNDRFSAERPEGSISTLTIQRTEQRDSAMYRCASSPQAGDSYNEQFFGPGTRLTVL.

The CDR3 reads CASPRTGGNTEAFF. The DNA for the CDR3 is TGTGCCAGCCCTCGGACAGGGGGCAACACTGAAGCTTTCTTT. The J gene is TRBJ1-1, the V gene TRBV6-4; 11 bases line up with TRBD1. CDR1 MRHNA and CDR2 SNTAGT come from the germline V gene. The CDR3 is made up of 14 amino acids. J lost 2 bases, V lost 8 bases, and 4 bases had no gene match.

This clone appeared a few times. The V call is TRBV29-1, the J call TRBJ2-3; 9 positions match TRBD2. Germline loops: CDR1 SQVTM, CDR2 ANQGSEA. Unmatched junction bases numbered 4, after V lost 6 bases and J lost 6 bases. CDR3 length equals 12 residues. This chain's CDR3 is CSVAGGADTQYF. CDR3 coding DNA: TGCAGCGTGGCGGGGGGGGCGGATACGCAGTATTTT.

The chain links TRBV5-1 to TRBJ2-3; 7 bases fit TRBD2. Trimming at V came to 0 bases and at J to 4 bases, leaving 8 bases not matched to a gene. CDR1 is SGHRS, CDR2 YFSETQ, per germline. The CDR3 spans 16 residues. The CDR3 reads CASSLAGAGVADTQYF. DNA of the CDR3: TGCGCCAGCAGCTTGGCCGGTGCGGGAGTTGCAGATACGCAGTATTTT.

CDR3 nucleotide sequence: TGTGCCTGGAGGCGTAACAGGGGGGAAGCTTTCTTT. Its protein is CAWRRNRGEAFF. This chain links TRBV30 with TRBJ1-1, with 8 bases identical to TRBD1. V lost 3 bases, J lost 8 bases, and 5 bases stayed unmatched. Germline V gives CDR1 GTSNPN, CDR2 SVGIG (reference sequence). CDR3 length: 12 amino acids.

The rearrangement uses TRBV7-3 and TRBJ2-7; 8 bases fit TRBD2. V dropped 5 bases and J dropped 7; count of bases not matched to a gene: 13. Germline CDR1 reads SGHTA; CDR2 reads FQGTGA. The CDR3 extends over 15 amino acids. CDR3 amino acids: CASSRIGRAMGEQYF. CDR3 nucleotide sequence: TGTGCCAGCAGCCGAATCGGGAGGGCCATGGGTGAGCAGTACTTC.

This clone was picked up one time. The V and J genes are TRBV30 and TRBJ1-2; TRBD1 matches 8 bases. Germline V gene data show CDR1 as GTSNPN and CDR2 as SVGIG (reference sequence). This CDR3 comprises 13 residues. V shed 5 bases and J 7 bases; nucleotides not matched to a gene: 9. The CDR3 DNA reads TGTGCCTGGTCCGACAGGGGTAAGAGTGGCTACACCTTC. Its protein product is CAWSDRGKSGYTF.

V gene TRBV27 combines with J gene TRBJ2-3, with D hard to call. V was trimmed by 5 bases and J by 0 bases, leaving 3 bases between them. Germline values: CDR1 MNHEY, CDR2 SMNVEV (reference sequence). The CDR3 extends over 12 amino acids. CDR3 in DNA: TGTGCCAGCAGTCAAAGCACAGATACGCAGTATTTT. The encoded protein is CASSQSTDTQYF.

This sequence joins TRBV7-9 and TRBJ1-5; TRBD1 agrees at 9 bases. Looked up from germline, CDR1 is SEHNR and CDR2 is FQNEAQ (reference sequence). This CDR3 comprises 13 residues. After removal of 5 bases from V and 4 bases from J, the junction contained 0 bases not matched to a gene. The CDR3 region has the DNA TGTGCCAGCAGCGACAGGGGGAATCAGCCCCAGCATTTT. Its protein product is CASSDRGNQPQHF.

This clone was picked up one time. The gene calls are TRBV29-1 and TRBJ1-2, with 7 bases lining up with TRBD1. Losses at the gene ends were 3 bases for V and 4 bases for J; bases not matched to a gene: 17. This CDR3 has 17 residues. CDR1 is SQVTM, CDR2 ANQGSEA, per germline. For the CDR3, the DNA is TGCAGCGTTGATTTACTTTACAGGGGCCGGACCTTCTATGGCTACACCTTC. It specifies CSVDLLYRGRTFYGYTF.

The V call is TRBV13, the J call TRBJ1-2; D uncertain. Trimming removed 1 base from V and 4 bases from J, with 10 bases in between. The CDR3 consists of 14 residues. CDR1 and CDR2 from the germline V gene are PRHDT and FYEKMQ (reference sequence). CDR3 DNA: TGTGCCAGCAGCTTAGAGGAGTTCGGCTATGGCTACACCTTC. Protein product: CASSLEEFGYGYTF.

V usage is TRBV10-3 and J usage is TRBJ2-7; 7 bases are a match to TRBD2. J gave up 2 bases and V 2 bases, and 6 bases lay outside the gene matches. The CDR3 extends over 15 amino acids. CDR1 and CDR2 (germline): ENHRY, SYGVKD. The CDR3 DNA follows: TGTGCCATCAGTGAGAACGGGGGGTTCACCTACGAGCAGTACTTC. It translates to CAISENGGFTYEQYF.

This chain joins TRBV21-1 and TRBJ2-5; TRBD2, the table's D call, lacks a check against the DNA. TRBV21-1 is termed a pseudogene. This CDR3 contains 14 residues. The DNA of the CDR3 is TGTGCCAGCAGCAAAGCGTCCCTAGCCGAGACCCAGTACTTC. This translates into CASSKASLAETQYF.

CDR3 bases: TGTGCCAGCAGCTTAGGATCGGCTAGTAGTGATGAGCAGTTCTTC. Translation gives CASSLGSASSDEQFF. The chain employs TRBV7-8 and TRBJ2-1; D gene unclear. V lost 1 base to trimming and J lost 8 bases, with 15 bases between them. Germline V gene data show CDR1 as SGHVS and CDR2 as FQNEAQ. This CDR3 has 15 amino acids.

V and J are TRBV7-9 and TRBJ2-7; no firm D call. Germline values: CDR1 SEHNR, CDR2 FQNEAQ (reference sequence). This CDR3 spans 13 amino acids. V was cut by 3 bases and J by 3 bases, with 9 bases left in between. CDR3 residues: CASSFSGRYEQYF. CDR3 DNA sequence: TGTGCCAGCAGCTTTTCGGGTCGCTACGAGCAGTACTTC.

CDR3 loop: CASSLNGLYEQYF. CDR3 bases: TGTGCCAGCAGTCTCAACGGACTCTACGAGCAGTACTTC. J is TRBJ2-7 and V is TRBV27, with a weak D call TRBD2 (5 bases). The CDR3 contains 13 residues. Looked up from germline, CDR1 is MNHEY and CDR2 is SMNVEV (reference sequence). Deletions cut 5 bases from V and 3 bases from J, with 11 bases between.

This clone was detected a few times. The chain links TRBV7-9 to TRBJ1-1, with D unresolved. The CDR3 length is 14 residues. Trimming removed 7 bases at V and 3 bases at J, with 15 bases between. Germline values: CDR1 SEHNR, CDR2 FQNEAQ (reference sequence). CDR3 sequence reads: CASTPGGLYTEAFF. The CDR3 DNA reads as TGTGCCAGCACCCCCGGCGGGCTCTACACTGAAGCTTTCTTT. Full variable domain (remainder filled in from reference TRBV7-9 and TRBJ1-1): DTGVSQNPRHKITKRGQNVTFRCDPISEHNRLYWYRQTLGQGPEFLTYFQNEAQLEKSRLLSDRFSAERPKGSFSTLEIQRTEQGDSAMYLCASTPGGLYTEAFFGQGTRLTVV.

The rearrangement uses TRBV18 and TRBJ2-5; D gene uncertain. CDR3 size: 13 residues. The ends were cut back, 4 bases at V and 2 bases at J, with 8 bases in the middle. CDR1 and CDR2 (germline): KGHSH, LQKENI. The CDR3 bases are TGTGCCAGCTCACGGAGCTCGCAAGAGACCCAGTACTTC. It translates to CASSRSSQETQYF.

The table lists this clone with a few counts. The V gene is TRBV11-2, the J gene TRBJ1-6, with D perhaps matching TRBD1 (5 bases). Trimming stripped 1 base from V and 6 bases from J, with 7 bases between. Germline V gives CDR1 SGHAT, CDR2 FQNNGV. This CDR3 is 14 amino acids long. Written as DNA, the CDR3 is TGTGCCAGCAGCTTAGCGGGGGGTAATTCACCCCTCCACTTT. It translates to CASSLAGGNSPLHF.

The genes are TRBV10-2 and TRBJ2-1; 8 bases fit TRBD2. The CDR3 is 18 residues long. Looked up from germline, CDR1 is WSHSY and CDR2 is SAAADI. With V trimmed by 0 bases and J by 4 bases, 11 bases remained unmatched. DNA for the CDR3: TGCGCCAGCAGTGAGTCGACGCCTATAGCGGGGCAGTACAATGAGCAGTTCTTC. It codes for CASSESTPIAGQYNEQFF.

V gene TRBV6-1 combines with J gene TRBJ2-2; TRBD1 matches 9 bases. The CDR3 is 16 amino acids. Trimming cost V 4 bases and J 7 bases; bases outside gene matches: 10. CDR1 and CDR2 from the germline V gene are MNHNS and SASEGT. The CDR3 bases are TGTGCCAGCAGTGTTTGGGACAGGGCGACTGGCGGGGAGCTGTTTTTT. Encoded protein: CASSVWDRATGGELFF.

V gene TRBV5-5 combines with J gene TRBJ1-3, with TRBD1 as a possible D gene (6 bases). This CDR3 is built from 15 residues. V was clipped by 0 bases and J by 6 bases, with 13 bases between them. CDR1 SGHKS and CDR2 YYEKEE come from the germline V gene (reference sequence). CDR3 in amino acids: CASSLAGGLINTIYF. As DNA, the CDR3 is TGTGCCAGCAGCTTGGCCGGGGGGCTCATAAACACCATATATTTT.

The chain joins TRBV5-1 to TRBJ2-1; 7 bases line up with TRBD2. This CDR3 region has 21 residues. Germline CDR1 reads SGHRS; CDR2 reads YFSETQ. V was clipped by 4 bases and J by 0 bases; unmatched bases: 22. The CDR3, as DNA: TGCGCCAGCAGCCCCGACTCTGGGACTACTAGACGATGGAGCTCCTACAATGAGCAGTTCTTC. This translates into CASSPDSGTTRRWSSYNEQFF. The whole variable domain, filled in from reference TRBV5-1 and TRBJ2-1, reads KAGVTQTPRYLIKTRGQQVTLSCSPISGHRSVSWYQQTPGQGLQFLFEYFSETQRNKGNFPGRFSGRQFSNSRSEMNVSTLELGDSALYLCASSPDSGTTRRWSSYNEQFFGPGTRLTVL.

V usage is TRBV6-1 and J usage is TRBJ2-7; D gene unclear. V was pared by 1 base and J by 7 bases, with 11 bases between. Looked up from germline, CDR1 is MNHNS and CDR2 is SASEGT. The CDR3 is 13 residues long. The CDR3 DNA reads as TGTGCCAGCAGTGAAGGACCAACTACAGAGCAGTACTTC. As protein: CASSEGPTTEQYF.